This T cell receptor (beta chain) was recovered during a study of cytomegalovirus exposure and HLA in healthy donors listed by TCRdb under 2017. Notes on the research overall: An earlier analysis of roughly 610 of the donors reported approximately 260 Gb of sequence data and approximately 120 million unique TCR beta sequences obtained from about 200 million T cells. Of the roughly 400 genotyped donors, 80% to 90% were placed in the genetic ancestry cluster associated with self-reported Caucasian donors. The later analysis used no new phenotypic data to find candidate immune exposures, relying instead on TCR beta sequences and their occurrence across donors. An earlier analysis of 587 of the donors applied high-throughput TCR beta sequencing to assess whether each TCR beta V gene segment acted as functional or pseudogenic. Around 300 gigabases of sequencing data and tens of millions of unique TCR sequences were included in an early release covering several hundred HLA-typed donors. Because of strong linkage in the cohort, roughly five DR-DQ haplotypes were treated as single units for association and clustering. To study patterns of TCR occurrence, a later analysis re-analyzed previously published TCR beta repertoires from 550 to 800 donors and added high-resolution HLA genotyping. Alongside the repertoire data, information on donor age, sex, ethnicity and CMV serostatus was compiled. HLA typing included class I and class II loci at four-digit resolution. To predict cytomegalovirus infection status, the study combined high-throughput TCR immunosequencing, statistical association of individual TCRs with disease status, and machine learning. The study was designed to test whether signatures of past pathogen exposure could be identified by cataloging public T cell receptors. Among around 400 genotyped donors of the cohort, an average of approximately 240,000 unique TCR beta nucleotide sequences was sequenced per donor, of which approximately 18% were non-productive. The number of typed donors differed by locus: about 629-630 for A, B, C, DRB1 and DQB1; about 520 for DQA1; 606 for DPA1; and approximately 450 for DPB1. The T cell repertoires of 666 subjects were profiled by immunosequencing and related to cytomegalovirus serostatus. Every discovery cohort repertoire had been produced on one sequencing platform. Along with the approximately 620-subject first cohort, a separate validation cohort of around 120 different subjects was used. In a later genetic analysis, genome-wide SNP genotypes for about 55% of the 666 donors were used, and that subset was treated as a discovery cohort. Here is what the overall study found, with its caveats: Only TCR beta chains were sequenced in this cohort, and the absence of alpha or paired-chain data limited detectable features. According to the authors, the approach could potentially be generalized to other disease states and immunological phenotypes. Roughly uniform sequencing depth across donors was assumed in presence/absence analyses, although this assumption may not hold. The study gave a list of over 150 TCR beta chains associated with cytomegalovirus. An association between a missense DCLRE1C variant and V-gene and J-gene trimming of TCR beta chains was found in a later genetic analysis and replicated in an independent cohort. Over 15 rarely observed V segments, including chromosome 9 orphons, were excluded from the earlier analysis of a few hundred of the donors because counts were too low. Compared with equally common non-associated chains, HLA-associated TCR beta chains in a later analysis were more clonally expanded and had lower generation probabilities. A later analysis associated 16,951 TCR beta sequences with specific HLA alleles at a false discovery rate of 0.05. In a later analysis, most CMV-associated TCR beta chains were found to appear HLA-restricted, with HLA associations seemingly driven largely by CMV exposure. Several of the top co-occurrence clusters appeared to be linked to parvovirus B19, influenza, CMV and Epstein-Barr virus, according to a later analysis. In a later analysis, TCR association rates were found to vary across HLA loci, with the most associated TCRs seen for DRB1 alleles and the fewest for HLA-C alleles. Correlated functional status among segregating V segments might be attributable to linkage disequilibrium, but an unknown experimental factor could not be ruled out. Most TCR sequences were observed very rarely across donors, whereas some public TCRs were present in many individuals. A further reported finding was that TCR beta sequences accurately predicted the HLA-A and HLA-B alleles for most subjects in the first cohort. The sequencing pipeline was judged likely to have produced a cluster of highly shared sequence variants as a technical artifact. Some IMGT-functional V segments, including TRBV6-2 and TRBV6-3, could not be told apart with the 87-base-pair reads, so those segments were excluded. In a later genetic analysis, fewer N-insertions in productive TCRs were reported among donors in an Asian-associated ancestry cluster than the roughly 700-donor mean. The classifier was reported to diagnose cytomegalovirus status with high specificity and sensitivity in both the original and validation cohorts. The only immune exposure information available for the cohort was CMV serostatus. In vitro tests confirmed that a few of the cytomegalovirus-associated TCR beta chains recognize cytomegalovirus antigens. In an earlier analysis of 500 to 650 of the donors, most TCR beta V segments appeared in productive rearrangements about 87% or about 30% of the time, broadly matching IMGT annotations. HLA typing was unavailable for some donors at each locus, so association tests used only the typed subset. Assigning TCR associations to individual alleles was difficult when HLA alleles, especially DR and DQ, strongly co-occurred.

The cohort comprised several hundred healthy bone marrow donors. At the time of sampling, every cohort member was nominally healthy, though immune exposures that went unrecorded were likely present. The donor tested CMV seronegative and was one of the 352 seronegative cohort members. A peripheral blood sample was collected from each donor, and TCR beta sequencing was performed on peripheral blood mononuclear cells. The Qiagen DNeasy Blood Extraction Kit was used to extract genomic DNA from the blood cell samples. The method was the immunoSEQ multiplex PCR assay. A mixture of 60 forward primers for TCR Vbeta segments and 13 reverse primers for TCR Jbeta segments was used in the multiplex PCR. The CDR3 region of rearranged TCR beta genes was amplified from genomic DNA with a multiplex PCR assay. Amplified TCR beta libraries were sequenced as 87-base-pair reads on the Illumina HiSeq System. The authors processed their data as follows. A later analysis counted about 80 million unique TCR beta chains across the roughly 700 repertoires, and 10 million to 11 million of these chains were shared by at least two donors. Raw reads were error-corrected and collapsed into unique sequences with a nearest-neighbor algorithm that merged closely related sequences to remove PCR and sequencing errors. V, D and J gene segments were assigned by aligning CDR3 sequences to IMGT reference sequences. For a sequence to be retained, a match of at least six nucleotides was required to both a V gene segment and a J gene segment. Rearrangements were called productive when the CDR3 lacked stop codons and stayed in frame with V and J; all others were non-productive. CDR3 was defined according to IMGT convention as the region running from the second conserved V-encoded cysteine to the conserved J-encoded phenylalanine. The earlier analysis of about 530 of the donors excluded any sequence lacking an unambiguous match to a single V gene segment. In an earlier analysis of several hundred of the donors, a V segment was called functional when productive rearrangements were above 56.7%, and segregating when the standard deviation between donors exceeded 5%. A statistical classification framework was built to diagnose cytomegalovirus status from the catalog of TCR beta chain sequences. A later analysis assigned V and J genes by comparing TCR nucleotide sequences with IMGT/GENE-DB human TR gene sequences. The TCRdist pipeline was used in a later analysis to assign CDR3 sequences and most-parsimonious VDJ recombination scenarios. In a later analysis, each TCR beta chain was defined by its CDR3 amino acid sequence together with its V-gene family, and reads without a unique V-gene family were excluded. A later analysis removed 500 to 650 highly shared, low-generation-probability nucleotide sequences to deal with suspected cross-contamination and a sequencing artifact. A later analysis calculated a clonal expansion index for each public chain from normalized within-repertoire ranks of inferred template counts. In a later analysis, generation probabilities were computed using a VDJ recombination model fitted to out-of-frame rearrangements, and the results were checked against IGoR. A later analysis scored TCR-TCR, TCR-HLA and TCR-CMV co-occurrence with hypergeometric tests, applying a repertoire-size bias correction to TCR pairs. To estimate false discovery rates, a later analysis permuted the HLA or CMV assignments 20 times. In a later analysis, co-occurring TCRs were grouped using DBSCAN, with TCRdist sequence similarity added in when clustering inside HLA-allele-positive subsets. Repertoires with fewer than 30,000 or more than 120,000 public chains, plus five repertoires with anomalous nucleotide sharing, were excluded from co-occurrence clustering. This immuneACCESS table, as held by TCRdb, lists in-frame sequences with V and J called but not all clones. Of the missing ones, under half trace to an unresolved V gene in checked studies; the others have no known cause. V and J calls and clone size are given by that table; D and trimming were obtained from the DNA. The sample data list roughly 200,000 clones, and 60% to 85% of these were observed just once. Jointly, the top ten make up more than 5.5% of the sample.

The CDR3 has 18 amino acids, counting the end cysteine and phenylalanine. Kept here is only the CDR3 DNA, which spans 54 bases and is read in frame from base 1. V is pruned by 0 bases and J by 2 bases, leaving 4 bases of the junction without a gene match. For CDR1 and CDR2, the germline V gene lists KGHSH and LQKENI. On this clone: Its antigen is still unknown. No base qualities exist here, and no much larger clone lies one base off it.

The rearranged chain carries TRBV18 and TRBJ2-5; a stretch of 15 junction bases matches TRBD2. Sequencing was done on a sample of PBMCs. The source is a man aged 40-55 years in good health and CMV-seronegative. At the DNA level, the sequence is TGTGCCAGCTCACCACCGGGACTAGCGGGGGGAGTACAAGAGACCCAGTACTTC. Its product reads: CASSPPGLAGGVQETQYF. Full variable domain (CDR3 extended with the reference TRBV18 and TRBJ2-5 proteins): NAGVMQNPRHLVRRRGQEARLRCSPMKGHSHVYWYRQLPEEGLKFMVYLQKENIIDESGMPKERFSAEFPKEGPSILRIQQVVRGDSAAYFCASSPPGLAGGVQETQYFGPGTRLLVL.